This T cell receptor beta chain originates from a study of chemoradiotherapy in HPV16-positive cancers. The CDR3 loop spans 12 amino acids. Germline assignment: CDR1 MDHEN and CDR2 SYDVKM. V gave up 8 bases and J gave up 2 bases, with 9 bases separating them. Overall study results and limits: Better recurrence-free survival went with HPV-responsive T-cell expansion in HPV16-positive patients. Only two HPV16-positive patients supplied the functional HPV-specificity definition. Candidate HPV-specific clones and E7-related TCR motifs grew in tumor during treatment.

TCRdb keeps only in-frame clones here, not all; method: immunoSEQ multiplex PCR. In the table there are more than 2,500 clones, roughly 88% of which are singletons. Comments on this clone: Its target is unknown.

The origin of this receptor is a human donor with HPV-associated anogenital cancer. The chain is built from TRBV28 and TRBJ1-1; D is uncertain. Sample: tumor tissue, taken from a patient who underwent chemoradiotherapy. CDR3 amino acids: CASCRRNTEAFF. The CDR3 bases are TGTGCCAGCTGTAGGCGAAACACTGAAGCTTTCTTT.